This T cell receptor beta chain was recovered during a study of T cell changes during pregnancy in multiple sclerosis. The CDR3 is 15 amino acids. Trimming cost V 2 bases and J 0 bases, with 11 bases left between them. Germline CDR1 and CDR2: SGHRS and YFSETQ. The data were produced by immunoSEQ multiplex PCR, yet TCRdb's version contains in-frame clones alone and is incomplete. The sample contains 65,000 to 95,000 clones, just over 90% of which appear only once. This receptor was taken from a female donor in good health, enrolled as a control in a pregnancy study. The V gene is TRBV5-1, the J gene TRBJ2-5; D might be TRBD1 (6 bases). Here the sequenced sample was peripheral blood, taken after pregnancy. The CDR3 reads CASSLYRVNQETQYF. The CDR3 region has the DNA TGCGCCAGCAGCTTATACAGGGTGAACCAAGAGACCCAGTACTTC.